This T cell receptor beta chain was retrieved from a study of identical twins. This clonotype occurred a few times. MiXCR, applied by TCRdb to the 5' RACE reads, yields one record per CDR3 protein. Here the sample spans 550,000 to 700,000 distinct CDR3 sequences, approximately 10% being singletons. Germline V lookup: CDR1 DFQATT, CDR2 SNEGSKA (reference sequence). CDR3 length: 14 amino acids. Trimming removed 1 base from V and 9 bases from J; junction bases left unmatched: 5. These data are also associated with another study on yellow fever vaccine responses in identical twins.

The sequencing input was PBMCs. The chain combines TRBV20-1 with TRBJ2-1, with 11 bases aligning to TRBD2. The sequence derives from a woman aged 18 to 35 in good health. The CDR3 reads CSARASGRPTEQFF. Here the CDR3 DNA reads TGCAGTGCTAGAGCTAGCGGGAGGCCAACTGAGCAGTTCTTC.